These 13 T cell receptor beta chains were sequenced from one sample in a study of cytomegalovirus exposure and HLA in healthy donors. This PCR relied on a set of 60 Vbeta primers and 13 Jbeta primers. Only in-frame clones appear in the TCRdb table, and some are missing; sequencing was by immunoSEQ multiplex PCR. The sample contains some 170,000 clones, approximately 80% of which appear only once. Sequencing was performed on PBMCs. The receptors were gathered from a woman aged 45-65 years in good health and CMV-seronegative.

The V call is TRBV11-2, the J call TRBJ2-7; the match to TRBD1 covers 11 bases. This CDR3 region has 15 residues. Germline V gene lookup returns CDR1 SGHAT and CDR2 FQNNGV. V trimming: 5 bases; J trimming: 2 bases; junction bases outside the gene matches: 5. CDR3 residues: CASSPWTGGTYEQYF. The CDR3, as DNA: TGTGCCAGCAGCCCATGGACAGGGGGCACCTACGAGCAGTACTTC.

A single count supports this clone. The chain carries TRBV18 and TRBJ1-1, with TRBD1 matching 10 bases. The germline CDR1 and CDR2 sequences are KGHSH and LQKENI. The CDR3 covers 15 residues. V gave up 3 bases and J gave up 3 bases; unmatched junction bases: 4. The CDR3 protein is CASSPGQGLDTEAFF. CDR3 DNA sequence: TGTGCCAGCTCACCGGGACAGGGGTTGGACACTGAAGCTTTCTTT.

The rearrangement joins TRBV7-2 to TRBJ2-3, with 7 nucleotides matching TRBD1. Trimming cost V 6 bases and J 2 bases; bases outside gene matches: 11. There are 16 residues in the CDR3. The V gene's germline CDR1 is SGHTA and CDR2 FQGNSA. The CDR3 loop is CASSHSRDRTTDTQYF. The CDR3 DNA follows: TGTGCCAGCAGTCACAGCCGGGACAGAACCACAGATACGCAGTATTTT.

The chain links TRBV18 to TRBJ2-1, with 12 bases matching TRBD2. The CDR3 loop spans 18 amino acids. Trimming cost V 3 bases and J 4 bases; bases outside gene matches: 10. CDR1 and CDR2 from the germline V gene are KGHSH and LQKENI. The CDR3 DNA is TGTGCCAGCTCACCCTCGGGATCGCTAGCGGGAGGGTACAATGAGCAGTTCTTC. This codes for CASSPSGSLAGGYNEQFF.

This rearrangement joins TRBV27 to TRBJ1-6, with 7 bases identical to TRBD1. The junction had 9 bases not matched to a gene; V was cut back by 7 bases and J by 6 bases. From germline, CDR1 is MNHEY and CDR2 SMNVEV (reference sequence). The CDR3 loop spans 15 amino acids. CDR3: CASTQRGQPNSPLHF. The DNA of the CDR3 is TGTGCCAGCACCCAGAGGGGACAGCCTAATTCACCCCTCCACTTT.

CDR3: CATSRPFSGTGELFF. CDR3 sequence (DNA): TGTGCCACCAGCAGACCCTTTAGCGGCACCGGGGAGCTGTTTTTT. The chain joins TRBV15 to TRBJ2-2; the D gene is possibly TRBD2 (6 bases). The CDR3 is made up of 15 amino acids. The V end lost 2 bases, the J end lost 4 bases, and 11 bases lay between the germline ends. Germline V gene sequence: CDR1 LNHNV, CDR2 YYDKDF (reference sequence).

This chain links TRBV6-5 with TRBJ2-1, with a weak D call TRBD1 (5 bases). The germline V gene encodes CDR1 MNHEY and CDR2 SVGAGI. CDR3 length: 15 residues. V lost 2 bases to trimming and J lost 8 bases, with 16 bases between them. Here the CDR3 DNA reads TGTGCCAGCAGTTACGTATCCCCAGGGATGGATGAGCAGTTCTTC. Amino acid sequence: CASSYVSPGMDEQFF.

The V gene is TRBV6-6, the J gene TRBJ1-2, with TRBD1 matching over 8 bases. CDR1 and CDR2 from the germline V gene are MNHNY and SVGAGI (reference sequence). The V and J ends lost 6 bases and 9 bases, in that order; junction bases with no gene match: 9. This CDR3 region has 13 residues. CDR3 residues: CASSSGQAMSYTF. The DNA for the CDR3 is TGTGCCAGCAGCTCGGGACAGGCTATGAGCTACACCTTC.

The chain employs TRBV11-2 and TRBJ1-6; D possibly corresponds to TRBD1 (6 bases). This CDR3 comprises 19 residues. Germline V gene lookup returns CDR1 SGHAT and CDR2 FQNNGV. Trimming pared 3 bases from V and 2 bases from J, leaving 20 bases between. DNA for the CDR3: TGTGCCAGCAGCTTCGAACCCACAGGGTTGGGGACCTATAATTCACCCCTCCACTTT. It specifies CASSFEPTGLGTYNSPLHF.

The chain is built from TRBV5-8 and TRBJ1-3; the D is unclear. Deletions cut 4 bases from V and 0 bases from J, with 8 bases between. The germline gives CDR1 SGHTS, CDR2 YDEGEE. The CDR3 runs to 14 residues. The CDR3 DNA is TGTGCCAGCAGCCTCGGGTTCTCTGGAAACACCATATATTTT. Amino acid sequence: CASSLGFSGNTIYF. The full variable domain, rest sourced from reference TRBV5-8 and TRBJ1-3, is EAGVTQSPTHLIKTRGQQATLRCSPISGHTSVYWYQQALGLGLQFLLWYDEGEERNRGNFPPRFSGRQFPNYSSELNVNALELEDSALYLCASSLGFSGNTIYFGEGSWLTVV.

The CDR3 here is CASSSESRDFEKLFF. The CDR3 DNA follows: TGCGCCAGCAGCAGTGAGTCGAGGGACTTTGAAAAACTGTTTTTT. The genes are TRBV5-1 and TRBJ1-4; tentative D call: TRBD1 (5 bases). CDR3 length: 15 residues. V lost 4 bases, J lost 7 bases, and 17 bases lay in between. The germline V gene encodes CDR1 SGHRS and CDR2 YFSETQ.

This clone has only one observation. The V call is TRBV5-5, the J call TRBJ1-2; 12 positions match TRBD1. CDR3 length equals 16 residues. The germline V gene has CDR1 SGHKS and CDR2 YYEKEE (reference sequence). J lost 7 bases, V lost 4 bases, and 11 bases had no gene match. The CDR3 nucleotides read TGTGCCAGCAGCGGGGACAGGGGGCTGACTAAGGGTGGCTACACCTTC. Translated, it gives CASSGDRGLTKGGYTF.

V and J are TRBV27 and TRBJ1-6, with 8 bases identical to TRBD1. In germline, CDR1 is MNHEY, CDR2 SMNVEV (reference sequence). This CDR3 region has 14 residues. Germline trimming cut 3 bases from V and 14 bases from J; bases unmatched to any gene: 9. The CDR3, as DNA: TGTGCCAGCAGTTTGAACAGGGGGACTGTGTCCCTCCACTTT. Residues: CASSLNRGTVSLHF.